The TCR beta chain under discussion was sequenced for a study of beta chain features in type 1 diabetes. Study results and limitations: Moderate but significant shortening of TCRB CDR3s was recorded in all four CD4+ subsets from Type 1 diabetes patients.

Populations obtained by sorting all exceeded 98% purity. The whole isolated RNA underwent reverse transcription, so sequencing captured expressed TCRB transcripts. TCRdb keeps only in-frame clones here, not all; method: immunoSEQ multiplex PCR. Among over 25,000 clones listed, roughly 50% were seen once. About this clone: What it recognizes is unknown.

Germline values: CDR1 KGHSH, CDR2 LQKENI. V lost 6 bases, J lost 0 bases, and 15 bases lay in between. This CDR3 is 16 amino acids long. The chain is built from TRBV18 and TRBJ2-4; tentative D call: TRBD1 (6 bases). Sequences were obtained from stem cell memory CD4+ T cells from blood. The TCR originated in a man aged 30 to 45 with type 1 diabetes. The CDR3 DNA reads as TGTGCCAGCTCTCAACAGGGTACCTTAGCCAAAAACATTCAGTACTTC. It is translated as CASSQQGTLAKNIQYF.